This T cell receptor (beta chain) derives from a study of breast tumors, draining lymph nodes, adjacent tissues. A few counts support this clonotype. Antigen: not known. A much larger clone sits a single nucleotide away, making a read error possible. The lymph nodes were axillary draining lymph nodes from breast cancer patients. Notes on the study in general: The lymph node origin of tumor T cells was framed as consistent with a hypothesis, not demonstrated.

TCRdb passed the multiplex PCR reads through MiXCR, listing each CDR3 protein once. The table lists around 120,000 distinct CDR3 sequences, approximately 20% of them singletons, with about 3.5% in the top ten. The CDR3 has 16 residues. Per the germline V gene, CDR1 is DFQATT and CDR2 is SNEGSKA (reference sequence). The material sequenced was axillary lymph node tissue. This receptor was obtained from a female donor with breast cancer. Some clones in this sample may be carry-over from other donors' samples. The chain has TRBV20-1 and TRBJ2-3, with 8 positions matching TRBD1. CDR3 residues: CSAREPTGRGTGTQYF. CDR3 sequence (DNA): TGCAGTGCTAGAGAGCCGACGGGGAGAGGGACAGGTACGCAGTATTTT.